The text below deals with one TCR beta chain. Produced via immunoSEQ multiplex PCR; TCRdb's table is partial and in-frame only. Altogether fewer than 60,000 clones are present, around 90% being singletons, with the ten largest covering 0.35% to 0.45%. The sample is drawn from a study of T cell changes during pregnancy in multiple sclerosis. The CDR3 is 13 amino acids. Losses at the gene ends were 2 bases for V and 15 bases for J; bases not matched to a gene: 8. Per germline, CDR1 KGHSY and CDR2 FQNENV. Sequenced here: CD4+ T cells from peripheral blood mononuclear cells, sampled after pregnancy. This receptor was identified in a female donor with multiple sclerosis, enrolled in a pregnancy study. The chain employs TRBV16 and TRBJ2-1; 9 nucleotides agree with TRBD1. The CDR3 loop reads CASSQTGTGPWFF. CDR3 sequence (DNA): TGTGCCAGCAGCCAAACCGGGACAGGGCCGTGGTTCTTC.